This TCR beta chain is drawn from a study of blood T cell repertoires in COVID-19 (dated by TCRdb to the early 2020s). Looking at the study overall: Collaborator samples came from the United States, Italy and Spain and covered acute and convalescent phases of COVID-19. The sample metadata nearly always contained a de-identified subject ID, COVID-19 status, age in years and sex. Where available, HLA class I and class II types were obtained from metadata supplied by the sample provider rather than from assay-based typing. A freely available public database, intended as a resource for researchers studying the immune response to SARS-CoV-2, is where the repertoires were released. Deeply sampled blood TCRbeta repertoires from subjects exposed to, actively infected with, or recovered from COVID-19 were included in the dataset. The samples were drawn from two sources: the first 160 participants of the ongoing ImmuneRACE study, and 1,000 to 1,500 subjects contributed by 6 global collaborators. The prospective study material was composed of cDNA or gDNA derived from T cells, B-cell-depleted T cells, or PBMCs.

The immunoSEQ Assay, a bias-controlled multiplex PCR, was used to amplify TCRbeta CDR3 regions from genomic DNA. Under the source paper's analysis protocol: The number of nucleated cells in each sample was estimated from the amplification of reference gene primers within the assay. To quantify the absolute abundance of each unique TCRbeta CDR3 rearrangement, sequence reads were collapsed and filtered. Productive Simpson clonality was computed per sample as the square root of Simpson's diversity index over productive rearrangements. This immuneACCESS table, as held by TCRdb, lists in-frame sequences with V and J called but not all clones. Of the missing ones, under half trace to an unresolved V gene in checked studies; the others have no known cause. Clone size and V and J calls were adopted from that table, with D and trimming inferred from the DNA. The sample includes over 200,000 clones, with approximately 89% observed a single time. Around 4.2% of the sample is in the top ten clones.

Participants in the prospective study were enrolled through a virtual design, were aged roughly 18 to 90 years, and lived in 24 United States geographic areas. To assign participants to cohorts, the prospective study relied on clinical history that participants themselves reported in a screening survey and a study questionnaire. In the prospective study, mobile phlebotomists collected whole blood, serum and a nasopharyngeal or oropharyngeal swab from each participant. Additional blood draws and questionnaires over an approximately two-month period could optionally be provided by prospective study participants. Before DNA extraction, prospective study blood samples were shipped either frozen or at room temperature. Details on this clone: No cognate antigen has been identified for it. Base qualities are not provided; no much larger clone lies one nucleotide away.

CDR1 and CDR2 are drawn from the germline V gene: LGHNA, YNFKEQ. Its CDR3 holds 17 amino acids, cysteine through phenylalanine. Only CDR3 DNA remains: 51 bases, in frame from the first base. V and J are trimmed by 1 base and 2 bases, and the gene matches miss 8 bases of the junction. Overall results and qualifications from the work: The amount of clinical and demographic metadata varied by source and participant and was provided uncurated.

The chain links TRBV4-2 with TRBJ2-1, with TRBD1 matching 7 junction bases. The sequence derives from a woman aged 25 to 39 with acute COVID-19. Specimen: PBMCs or T cells enriched from blood (not recorded which). The DNA sequence is given as TGTGCCAGCAGCCAAGCCCGCAGGGGGTGGACCTACAATGAGCAGTTCTTC. This translates into CASSQARRGWTYNEQFF.